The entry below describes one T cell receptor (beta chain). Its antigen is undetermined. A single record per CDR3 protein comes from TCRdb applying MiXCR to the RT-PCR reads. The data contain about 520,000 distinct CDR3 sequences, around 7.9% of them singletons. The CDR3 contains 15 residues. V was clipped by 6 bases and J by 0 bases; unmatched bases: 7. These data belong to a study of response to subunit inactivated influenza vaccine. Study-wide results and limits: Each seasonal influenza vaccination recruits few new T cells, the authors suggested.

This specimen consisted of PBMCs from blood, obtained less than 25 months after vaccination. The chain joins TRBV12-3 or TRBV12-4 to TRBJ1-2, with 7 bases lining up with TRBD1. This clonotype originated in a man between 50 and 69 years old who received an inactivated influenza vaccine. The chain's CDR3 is CASSPDRPANYGYTF. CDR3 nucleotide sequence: TGTGCCAGCAGCCCGGACAGGCCAGCTAACTATGGCTACACCTTC.